These 7 T cell receptor beta chains were all obtained from the same sample, sequenced in a study of blood T cells in healthy people across ages. It was with a sample-barcoded 5' primer and a J-beta primer mix that a second PCR of roughly 7 to 12 cycles was run. MiXCR, run by TCRdb on the 5' RACE reads, gives a single entry per CDR3 protein. The repertoire consists of 780,000 or so distinct CDR3 sequences, with around 25% occurring once and the leading ten covering roughly 3.8%. The data were also submitted as part of a second study, on T cells of mothers and their children.

The sample taken for sequencing was blood. All receptors derive from a boy aged 10-17 years in good health.

A few counts support this clonotype. The chain combines TRBV2 with TRBJ2-3, with 12 bases identical to TRBD2. The CDR3 loop spans 15 amino acids. J gave up 5 bases and V 7 bases, and 7 bases lay outside the gene matches. Germline V CDR1 and CDR2: SNHLY, FYNNEI. DNA for the CDR3: TGTGCCAGCACCATCCCGGGACTAGCGGGAGATACGCAGTATTTT. The encoded protein is CASTIPGLAGDTQYF.

The CDR3 DNA reads as TGCAGCGTTCGACGCGGGAGTCACGAGACCCAGTACTTC. This gives the protein CSVRRGSHETQYF. The V call is TRBV29-1, the J call TRBJ2-5, with 7 bases that match TRBD2. V gave up 5 bases and J gave up 5 bases; unmatched junction bases: 8. The CDR3 extends over 13 amino acids. CDR1 and CDR2 (germline): SQVTM, ANQGSEA.

The chain recombines TRBV9 with TRBJ2-7; D uncertain. V lost 4 bases and J 6 bases, leaving 11 bases between the germline ends. The CDR3 runs 12 residues. The germline CDR1 and CDR2 sequences are SGDLS and YYNGEE. CDR3 DNA: TGTGCCAGCAGCATCGATTCGGGCGAGCAGTACTTC. It encodes CASSIDSGEQYF. Full variable domain (rest looked up from reference TRBV9 and TRBJ2-7): DSGVTQTPKHLITATGQRVTLRCSPRSGDLSVYWYQQSLDQGLQFLIQYYNGEERAKGNILERFSAQQFPDLHSELNLSSLELGDSALYFCASSIDSGEQYFGPGTRLTVT.

The table lists this clonotype with a few counts. The genes are TRBV20-1 and TRBJ2-1; D gene uncertain. V was shortened by 6 bases and J by 3 bases, with 18 bases between the two germline ends. The length of the CDR3 is 15 residues. The germline gives CDR1 DFQATT, CDR2 SNEGSKA (reference sequence). CDR3 nucleotide sequence: TGCAGTGCAGTTATTCCCAGAAGCCTCTACAATGAGCAGTTCTTC. Amino acid sequence: CSAVIPRSLYNEQFF.

This clonotype appeared once. V and J are TRBV3-1 and TRBJ2-5; tentative D call: TRBD2 (6 bases). This CDR3 spans 17 amino acids. CDR1 is LGHDT, CDR2 YNNKEL, per germline (reference sequence). V dropped 2 bases and J dropped 3 bases, with 19 bases sitting between them. Here the CDR3 reads CASSQPSGPPEEETQYF. In DNA form, the CDR3 reads TGTGCCAGCAGCCAACCAAGCGGGCCCCCCGAAGAAGAGACCCAGTACTTC.

The chain has TRBV7-3 and TRBJ2-5, with D unclear. The DNA matches TRBJ2-1 better at its end, which makes the J call doubtful. The germline V gene has CDR1 SGHTA and CDR2 FQGTGA. CDR3 length equals 13 residues. The CDR3 sequence: CASSLSLPNEQFF. Here the CDR3 DNA reads TGTGCCAGCAGCTTAAGTCTACCTAATGAGCAGTTCTTC.

The V gene is TRBV4-3, the J gene TRBJ2-7; D perhaps matches TRBD1 (6 bases). CDR1 LGHNA and CDR2 YSLEER come from the germline V gene. V lost 1 base, J lost 3 bases, and 10 bases lay in between. The CDR3 has 14 residues. CDR3: CASSQGQVGYEQYF. The CDR3, as DNA: TGCGCCAGCAGCCAAGGACAGGTTGGCTACGAGCAGTACTTC.